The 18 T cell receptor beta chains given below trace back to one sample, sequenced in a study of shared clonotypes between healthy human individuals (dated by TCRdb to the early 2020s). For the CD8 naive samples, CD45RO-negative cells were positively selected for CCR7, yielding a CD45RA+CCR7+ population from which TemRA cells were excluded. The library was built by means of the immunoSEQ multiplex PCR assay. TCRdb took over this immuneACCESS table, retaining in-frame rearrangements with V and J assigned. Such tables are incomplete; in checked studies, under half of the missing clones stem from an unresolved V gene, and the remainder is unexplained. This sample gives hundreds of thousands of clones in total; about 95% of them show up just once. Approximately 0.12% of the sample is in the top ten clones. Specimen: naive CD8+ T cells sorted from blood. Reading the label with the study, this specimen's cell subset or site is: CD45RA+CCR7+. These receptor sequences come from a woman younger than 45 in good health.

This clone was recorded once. Here the CDR3 DNA reads TGTGCCAGCAGCCCCACAGGGGGCGTAAACACCGGGGAGCTGTTTTTT. Protein product: CASSPTGGVNTGELFF. The chain is built from TRBV7-6 and TRBJ2-2, with 9 bases fitting TRBD1. V lost 5 bases and J lost 2; bases outside the gene matches: 6. Germline V lookup: CDR1 SGHVS, CDR2 FNYEAQ. The CDR3 has 16 residues.

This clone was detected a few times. The DNA for the CDR3 is TGTGCCAGCAGGACTTCGGCGGGAGTGAGGAGCACCGGGGAGCTGTTTTTT. Translation gives CASRTSAGVRSTGELFF. This chain uses TRBV7-2 with TRBJ2-2; 7 bases map to TRBD2. Germline V gene sequence: CDR1 SGHTA, CDR2 FQGNSA. The CDR3 loop spans 17 amino acids. V dropped 6 bases and J dropped 4; count of bases not matched to a gene: 14.

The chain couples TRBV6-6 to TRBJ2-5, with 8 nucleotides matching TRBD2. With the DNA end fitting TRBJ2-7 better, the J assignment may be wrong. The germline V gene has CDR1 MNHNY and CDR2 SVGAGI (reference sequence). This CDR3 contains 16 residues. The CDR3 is CASSADVTPSGYEQYF. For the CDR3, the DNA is TGTGCCAGCAGTGCAGACGTTACCCCTAGCGGGTACGAGCAGTACTTC.

CDR3 protein: CASSLTSTSDTQYF. CDR3 DNA: TGTGCCAGCAGTCTCACTAGCACTTCTGATACGCAGTATTTT. This sequence joins TRBV27 and TRBJ2-3; tentative D call: TRBD2 (6 bases). Trimming left V 5 bases short and J 6 bases short, with 15 bases between. The CDR3 sequence is 14 residues long. Germline loops: CDR1 MNHEY, CDR2 SMNVEV (reference sequence).

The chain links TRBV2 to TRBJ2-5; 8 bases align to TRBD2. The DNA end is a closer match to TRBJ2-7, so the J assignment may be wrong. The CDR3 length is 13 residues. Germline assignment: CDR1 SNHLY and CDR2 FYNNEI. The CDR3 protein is CASSVAGPYEQYF. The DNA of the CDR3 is TGTGCCAGCAGCGTAGCGGGACCGTACGAGCAGTACTTC.

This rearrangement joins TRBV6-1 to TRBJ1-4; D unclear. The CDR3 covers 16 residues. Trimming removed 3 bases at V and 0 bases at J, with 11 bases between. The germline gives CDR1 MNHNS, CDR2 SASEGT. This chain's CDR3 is CASSDKGAATNEKLFF. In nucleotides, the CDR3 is TGTGCCAGCAGTGATAAGGGAGCCGCAACTAATGAAAAACTGTTTTTT.

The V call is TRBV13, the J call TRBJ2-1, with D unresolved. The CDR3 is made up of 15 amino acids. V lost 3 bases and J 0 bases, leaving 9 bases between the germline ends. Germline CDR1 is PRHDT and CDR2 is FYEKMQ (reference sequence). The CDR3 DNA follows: TGTGCCAGCAGCTTGGTCACGATCTCCTACAATGAGCAGTTCTTC. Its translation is CASSLVTISYNEQFF.

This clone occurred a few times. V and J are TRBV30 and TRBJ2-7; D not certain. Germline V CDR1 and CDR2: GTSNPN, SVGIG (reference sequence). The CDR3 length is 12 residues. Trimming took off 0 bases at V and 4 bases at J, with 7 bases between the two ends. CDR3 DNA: TGTGCCTGGAGTGTATTAAAATACGAGCAGTACTTC. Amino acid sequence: CAWSVLKYEQYF.

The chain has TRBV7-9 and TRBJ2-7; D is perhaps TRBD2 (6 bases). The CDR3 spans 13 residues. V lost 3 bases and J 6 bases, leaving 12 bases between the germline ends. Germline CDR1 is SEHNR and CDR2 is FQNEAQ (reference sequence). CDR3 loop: CASSFGTQGEQYF. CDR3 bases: TGTGCCAGCAGCTTCGGGACTCAGGGCGAGCAGTACTTC.

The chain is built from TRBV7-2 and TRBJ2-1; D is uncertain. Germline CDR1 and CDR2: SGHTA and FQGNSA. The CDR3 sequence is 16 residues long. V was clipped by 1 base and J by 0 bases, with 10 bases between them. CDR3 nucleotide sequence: TGTGCCAGCAGCTTAGTGGGCCTTAGCTCCTACAATGAGCAGTTCTTC. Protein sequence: CASSLVGLSSYNEQFF.

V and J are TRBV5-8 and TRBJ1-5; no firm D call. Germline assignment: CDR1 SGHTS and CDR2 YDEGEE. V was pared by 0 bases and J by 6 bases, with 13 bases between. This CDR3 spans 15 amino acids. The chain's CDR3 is CASSLEVIGPQPQHF. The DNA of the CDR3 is TGTGCCAGCAGCTTGGAGGTTATCGGGCCTCAGCCCCAGCATTTT.

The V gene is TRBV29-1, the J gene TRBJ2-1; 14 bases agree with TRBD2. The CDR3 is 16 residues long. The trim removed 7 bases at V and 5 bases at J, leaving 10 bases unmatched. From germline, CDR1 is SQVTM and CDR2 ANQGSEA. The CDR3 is CSAAGLAGAPDNEQFF. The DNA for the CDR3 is TGCAGCGCCGCGGGACTAGCGGGGGCCCCCGACAATGAGCAGTTCTTC.

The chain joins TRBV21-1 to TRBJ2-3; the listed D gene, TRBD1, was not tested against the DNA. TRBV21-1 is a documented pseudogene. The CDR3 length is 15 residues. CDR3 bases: TGTGCCAGCAGCAGGGACAGGAGTAGCACAGATACGCAGTATTTT. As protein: CASSRDRSSTDTQYF.

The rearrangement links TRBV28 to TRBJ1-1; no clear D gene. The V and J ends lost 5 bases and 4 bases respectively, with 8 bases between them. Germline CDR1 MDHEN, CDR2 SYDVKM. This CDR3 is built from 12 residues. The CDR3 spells CASSGGSTEAFF. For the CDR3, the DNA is TGTGCCAGCAGTGGAGGGAGCACTGAAGCTTTCTTT.

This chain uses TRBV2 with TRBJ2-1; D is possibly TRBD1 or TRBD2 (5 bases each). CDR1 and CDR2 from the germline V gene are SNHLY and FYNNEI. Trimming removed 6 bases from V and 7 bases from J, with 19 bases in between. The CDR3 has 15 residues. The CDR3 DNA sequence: TGTGCCAGCAGGGGACCCTCCCCATGGAGGAATGAGCAGTTCTTC. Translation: CASRGPSPWRNEQFF.

For the CDR3, the DNA is TGTGCCAGTAGCGAAAGATCTTACCCCGCCCACACAGATACGCAGTATTTT. It encodes CASSERSYPAHTDTQYF. The gene calls are TRBV19 and TRBJ2-3, with D unclear. Germline V lookup: CDR1 LNHDA, CDR2 SQIVND (reference sequence). Trimming shortened V by 6 bases and J by 2 bases, and 21 bases separated the two germline ends. This CDR3 region has 17 residues. Filled out from reference TRBV19 and TRBJ2-3, the complete variable domain reads DGGITQSPKYLFRKEGQNVTLSCEQNLNHDAMYWYRQDPGQGLRLIYYSQIVNDFQKGDIAEGYSVSREKKESFPLTVTSAQKNPTAFYLCASSERSYPAHTDTQYFGPGTRLTVL.

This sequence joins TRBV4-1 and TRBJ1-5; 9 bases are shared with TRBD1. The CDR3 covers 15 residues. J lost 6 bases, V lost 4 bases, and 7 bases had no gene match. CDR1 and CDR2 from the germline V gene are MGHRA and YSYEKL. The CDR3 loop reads CASSRDRGFGQPQHF. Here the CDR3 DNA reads TGCGCCAGCAGCCGAGACAGGGGGTTCGGTCAGCCCCAGCATTTT.

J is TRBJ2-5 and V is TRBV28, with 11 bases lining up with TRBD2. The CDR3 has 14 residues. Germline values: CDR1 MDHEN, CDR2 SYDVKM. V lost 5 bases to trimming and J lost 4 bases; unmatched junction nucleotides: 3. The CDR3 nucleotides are TGTGCCAGCAGTGATCTAGCGGGAGGAGAGACCCAGTACTTC. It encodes CASSDLAGGETQYF.